A single sample is the source of the 9 T cell receptor beta chains below, sequenced in a study of blood T cell repertoires in COVID-19. Produced via immunoSEQ multiplex PCR; TCRdb's table is partial and in-frame only. The data contain 200,000 to 250,000 clones, around 87% of them singletons. The sequenced sample consisted of PBMCs or T cells enriched from blood (not recorded which). All receptors derive from a man aged 25 to 40 who had been exposed to COVID-19.

The V gene is TRBV9, the J gene TRBJ1-6; D is ambiguous. The CDR3 sequence is 17 residues long. Trimming removed 4 bases at V and 4 bases at J, with 18 bases between. Germline V lookup: CDR1 SGDLS, CDR2 YYNGEE. In DNA, the CDR3 is TGTGCCAGCAGCCAAGTCCCTGACGAGGGTTATAATTCACCCCTCCACTTT. Protein product: CASSQVPDEGYNSPLHF.

CDR3 protein: CASSLAGGAIDTQYF. CDR3 DNA: TGTGCCAGCAGCTTAGCGGGGGGGGCAATAGATACGCAGTATTTT. This chain uses TRBV7-2 with TRBJ2-3; a possible D gene is TRBD2 (7 bases). V dropped 0 bases and J dropped 5 bases, with 12 bases sitting between them. The CDR3 runs 15 residues. Germline V lookup: CDR1 SGHTA, CDR2 FQGNSA.

V and J are TRBV6-2 or TRBV6-3 and TRBJ2-7; 12 nucleotides align to TRBD2. Unmatched junction bases numbered 11, after V lost 5 bases and J lost 12 bases. The CDR3 spans 14 residues. Germline CDR1 and CDR2: MNHEY and SVGEGT. The CDR3 sequence is CASSQDGTSGSRYF. The CDR3 region has the DNA TGTGCCAGCAGTCAAGACGGGACTAGCGGGTCTCGGTACTTC.

V gene TRBV21-1 combines with J gene TRBJ1-5; no check of the table's D call, TRBD1, against the DNA was made. TRBV21-1 is a pseudogene locus. The CDR3 is made up of 17 amino acids. The CDR3 sequence is CASSQRRVTLSNQPQHF. The CDR3 nucleotides read TGTGCCAGCTCTCAGCGCAGGGTGACCTTAAGCAATCAGCCCCAGCATTTT.

This sequence joins TRBV10-3 and TRBJ2-2; 9 bases are shared with TRBD2. The ends lost 8 bases at V and 1 base at J; junction bases unmatched: 5. The CDR3 has 15 amino acids. Germline lookup yields CDR1 ENHRY and CDR2 SYGVKD. The CDR3 region has the DNA TGTGCCATCCCGAGCGGGGGGAAGAACACCGGGGAGCTGTTTTTT. As protein: CAIPSGGKNTGELFF.

The rearrangement links TRBV18 to TRBJ1-6; possibly TRBD1 for D (6 bases). Per the germline V gene, CDR1 is KGHSH and CDR2 is LQKENI. The CDR3 has 14 residues. The V end was cut by 1 base, the J end by 7 bases, with 8 bases between. The CDR3 loop is CASSPQGENSPLHF. The CDR3 nucleotides are TGTGCCAGCTCACCACAGGGGGAAAATTCACCCCTCCACTTT.

This clone occurred once. The chain joins TRBV29-1 to TRBJ1-2, with TRBD1 identical over 9 bases. The CDR3 extends over 13 amino acids. J gave up 7 bases and V 6 bases, and 9 bases lay outside the gene matches. Germline assignment: CDR1 SQVTM and CDR2 ANQGSEA. The CDR3 protein is CSVPDRGSFGYTF. CDR3 bases: TGCAGCGTACCAGACAGGGGGTCGTTTGGCTACACCTTC. Full variable domain (outside the CDR3, taken from reference TRBV29-1 and TRBJ1-2): SAVISQKPSRDICQRGTSLTIQCQVDSQVTMMFWYRQQPGQSLTLIATANQGSEATYESGFVIDKFPISRPNLTFSTLTVSNMSPEDSSIYLCSVPDRGSFGYTFGSGTRLTVV.

This sequence joins TRBV27 and TRBJ2-6; D is perhaps TRBD1 (6 bases). V was shortened by 5 bases and J by 0 bases, with 11 bases between the two germline ends. CDR3 size: 16 residues. CDR1 is MNHEY and CDR2 is SMNVEV in the germline V gene (reference sequence). DNA for the CDR3: TGTGCCAGCAGTAGACAGGCCCCCTCTGGGGCCAACGTCCTGACTTTC. Its protein product is CASSRQAPSGANVLTF.

In this sample, this clone turned up once. The chain employs TRBV5-6 and TRBJ1-6; the match to TRBD1 covers 10 bases. V dropped 1 base and J dropped 2; count of bases not matched to a gene: 3. The germline V gene encodes CDR1 SGHDT and CDR2 YYEEEE. This CDR3 has 17 amino acids. The CDR3, as DNA: TGTGCCAGCAGCTTGAGGACAGGGGGTACCTATAATTCACCCCTCCACTTT. Amino acid sequence: CASSLRTGGTYNSPLHF.